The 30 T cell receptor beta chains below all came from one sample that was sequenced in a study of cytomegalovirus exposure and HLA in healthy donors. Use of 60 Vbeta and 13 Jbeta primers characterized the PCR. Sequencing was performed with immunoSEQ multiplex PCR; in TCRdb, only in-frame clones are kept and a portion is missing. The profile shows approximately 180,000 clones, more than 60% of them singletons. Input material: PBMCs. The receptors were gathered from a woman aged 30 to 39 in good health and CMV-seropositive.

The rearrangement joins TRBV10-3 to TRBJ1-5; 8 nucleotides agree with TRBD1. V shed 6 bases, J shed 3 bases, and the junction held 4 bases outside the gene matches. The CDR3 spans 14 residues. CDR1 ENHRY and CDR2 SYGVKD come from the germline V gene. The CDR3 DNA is TGTGCCATCAGGACGGACAGGGACAATCAGCCCCAGCATTTT. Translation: CAIRTDRDNQPQHF.

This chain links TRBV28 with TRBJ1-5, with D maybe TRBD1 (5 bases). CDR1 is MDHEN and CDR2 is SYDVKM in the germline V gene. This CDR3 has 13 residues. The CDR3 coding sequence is TGTCTGACCCTAGGGGCTGGGAATCAGCCCCAGCATTTT. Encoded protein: CLTLGAGNQPQHF.

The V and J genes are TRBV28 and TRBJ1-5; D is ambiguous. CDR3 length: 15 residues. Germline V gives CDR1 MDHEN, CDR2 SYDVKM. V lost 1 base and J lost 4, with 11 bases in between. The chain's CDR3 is CASSLYPDGNQPQHF. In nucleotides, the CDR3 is TGTGCCAGCAGTTTATACCCCGACGGGAATCAGCCCCAGCATTTT.

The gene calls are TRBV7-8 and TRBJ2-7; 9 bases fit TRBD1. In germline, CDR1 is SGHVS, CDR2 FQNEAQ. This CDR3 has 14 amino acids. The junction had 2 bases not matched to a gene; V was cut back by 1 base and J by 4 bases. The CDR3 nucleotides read TGTGCCAGCAGCTTAGGGGACAGGGTATACGAGCAGTACTTC. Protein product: CASSLGDRVYEQYF.

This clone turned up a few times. The CDR3 DNA sequence: TGCGCCAGCAGGCGTAGCCCCTCTGACGAGCAGTACTTC. It is translated as CASRRSPSDEQYF. The chain links TRBV5-1 to TRBJ2-7, with D hard to call. The germline V gene has CDR1 SGHRS and CDR2 YFSETQ. V lost 5 bases, J lost 5 bases, and 14 bases lay in between. This CDR3 region has 13 residues.

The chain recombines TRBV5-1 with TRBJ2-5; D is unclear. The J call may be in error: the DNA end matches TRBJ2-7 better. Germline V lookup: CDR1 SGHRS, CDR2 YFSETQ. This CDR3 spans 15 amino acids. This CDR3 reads CASSLLEAGSYEQYF. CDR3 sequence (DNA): TGCGCCAGCAGCTTGCTAGAAGCCGGATCCTACGAGCAGTACTTC.

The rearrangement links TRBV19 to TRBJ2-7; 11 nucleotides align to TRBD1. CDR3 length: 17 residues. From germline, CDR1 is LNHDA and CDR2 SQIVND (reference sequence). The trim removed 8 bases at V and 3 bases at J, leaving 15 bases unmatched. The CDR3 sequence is CASSLRATGTGGYEQYF. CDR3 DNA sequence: TGTGCCAGTTCCCTACGGGCCACCGGGACAGGGGGCTACGAGCAGTACTTC.

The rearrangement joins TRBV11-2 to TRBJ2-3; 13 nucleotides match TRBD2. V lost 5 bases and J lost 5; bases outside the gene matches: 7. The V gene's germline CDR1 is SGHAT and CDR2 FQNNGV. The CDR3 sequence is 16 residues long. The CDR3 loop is CASSKLAGGPVDTQYF. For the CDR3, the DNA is TGTGCCAGCAGCAAACTAGCGGGAGGGCCGGTAGATACGCAGTATTTT.

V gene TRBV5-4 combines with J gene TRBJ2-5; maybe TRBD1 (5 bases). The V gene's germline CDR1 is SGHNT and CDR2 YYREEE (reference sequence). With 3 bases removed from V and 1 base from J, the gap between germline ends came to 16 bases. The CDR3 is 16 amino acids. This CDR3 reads CASSSPQAGSQETQYF. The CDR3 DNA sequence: TGTGCCAGCAGCTCCCCTCAGGCAGGGTCCCAAGAGACCCAGTACTTC.

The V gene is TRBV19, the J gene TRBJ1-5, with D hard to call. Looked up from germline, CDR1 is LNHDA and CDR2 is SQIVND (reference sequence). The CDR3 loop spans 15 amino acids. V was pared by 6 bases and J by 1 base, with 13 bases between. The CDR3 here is CASRNSGSSNQPQHF. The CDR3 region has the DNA TGTGCCAGTAGGAACAGTGGGTCGAGCAATCAGCCCCAGCATTTT.

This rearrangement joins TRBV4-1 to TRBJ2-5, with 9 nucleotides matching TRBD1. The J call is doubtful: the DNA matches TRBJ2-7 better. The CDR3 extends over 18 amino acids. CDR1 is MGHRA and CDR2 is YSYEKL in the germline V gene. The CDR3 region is CASRPTGGGRSFSYEQYF. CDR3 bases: TGCGCCAGCAGACCGACAGGGGGAGGGCGTTCCTTCAGCTACGAGCAGTACTTC.

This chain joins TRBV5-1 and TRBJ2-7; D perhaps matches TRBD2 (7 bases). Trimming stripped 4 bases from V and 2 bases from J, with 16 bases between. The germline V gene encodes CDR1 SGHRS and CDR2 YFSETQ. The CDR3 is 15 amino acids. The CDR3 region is CASSPGWGGPYEQYF. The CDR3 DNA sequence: TGCGCCAGCAGCCCCGGGTGGGGGGGCCCCTACGAGCAGTACTTC.

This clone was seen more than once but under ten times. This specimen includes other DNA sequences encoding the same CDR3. The CDR3, as DNA: TGTGCCAGCAGTTTCCGCGAGCAGTACTTC. This codes for CASSFREQYF. This rearrangement joins TRBV28 to TRBJ2-7; no reliable D call. The germline gives CDR1 MDHEN, CDR2 SYDVKM. Deletions cut 3 bases from V and 6 bases from J, with 3 bases between. CDR3 length: 10 residues. The full variable domain, rest sourced from reference TRBV28 and TRBJ2-7, is DVKVTQSSRYLVKRTGEKVFLECVQDMDHENMFWYRQDPGLGLRLIYFSYDVKMKEKGDIPEGYSVSREKKERFSLILESASTNQTSMYLCASSFREQYFGPGTRLTVT.

The CDR3 is CASSHTQGRANYGYTF. DNA of the CDR3: TGTGCCAGTAGTCATACACAGGGGAGAGCTAACTATGGCTACACCTTC. J is TRBJ1-2 and V is TRBV19; 7 nucleotides agree with TRBD1. The CDR3 totals 16 residues. Germline CDR1 LNHDA, CDR2 SQIVND (reference sequence). Unmatched junction bases numbered 9, after V lost 5 bases and J lost 0 bases.

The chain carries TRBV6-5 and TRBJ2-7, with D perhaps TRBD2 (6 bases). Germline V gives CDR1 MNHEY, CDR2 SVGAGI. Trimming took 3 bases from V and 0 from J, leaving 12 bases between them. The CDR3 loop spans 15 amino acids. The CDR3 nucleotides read TGTGCCAGCAGTTATCGGGGGATAAACTCCTACGAGCAGTACTTC. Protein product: CASSYRGINSYEQYF.

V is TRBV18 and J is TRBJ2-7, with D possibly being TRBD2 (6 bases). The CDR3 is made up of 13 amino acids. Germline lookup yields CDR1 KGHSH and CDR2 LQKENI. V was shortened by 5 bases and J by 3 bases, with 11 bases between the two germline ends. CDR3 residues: CASSRTEGYEQYF. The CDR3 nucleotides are TGTGCCAGCTCAAGGACGGAGGGCTACGAGCAGTACTTC. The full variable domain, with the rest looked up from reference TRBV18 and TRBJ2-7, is NAGVMQNPRHLVRRRGQEARLRCSPMKGHSHVYWYRQLPEEGLKFMVYLQKENIIDESGMPKERFSAEFPKEGPSILRIQQVVRGDSAAYFCASSRTEGYEQYFGPGTRLTVT.

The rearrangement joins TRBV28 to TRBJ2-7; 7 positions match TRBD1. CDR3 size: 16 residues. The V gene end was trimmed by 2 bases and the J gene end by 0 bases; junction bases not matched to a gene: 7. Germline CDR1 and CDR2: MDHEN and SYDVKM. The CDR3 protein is CASSLRPGGYSYEQYF. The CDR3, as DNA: TGTGCCAGCAGTTTACGTCCAGGGGGATACTCCTACGAGCAGTACTTC.

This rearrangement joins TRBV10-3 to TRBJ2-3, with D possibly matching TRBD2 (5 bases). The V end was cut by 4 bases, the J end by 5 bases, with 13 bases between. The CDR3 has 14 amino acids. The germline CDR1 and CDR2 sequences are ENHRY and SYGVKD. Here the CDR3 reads CAISGSEVGDTQYF. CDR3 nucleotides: TGTGCCATCAGTGGATCGGAGGTAGGAGATACGCAGTATTTT.

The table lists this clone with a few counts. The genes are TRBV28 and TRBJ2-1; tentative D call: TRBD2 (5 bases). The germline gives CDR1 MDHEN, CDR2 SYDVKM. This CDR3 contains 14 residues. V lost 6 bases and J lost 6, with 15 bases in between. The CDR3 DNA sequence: TGTGCCAGCAGAGTAGCGTTATATTCCAATGAGCAGTTCTTC. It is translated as CASRVALYSNEQFF.

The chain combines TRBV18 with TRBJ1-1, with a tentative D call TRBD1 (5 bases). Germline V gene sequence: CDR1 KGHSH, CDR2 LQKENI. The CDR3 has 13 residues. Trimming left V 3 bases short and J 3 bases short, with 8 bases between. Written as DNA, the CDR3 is TGTGCCAGCTCACCCTCAGGGTACACTGAAGCTTTCTTT. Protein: CASSPSGYTEAFF.

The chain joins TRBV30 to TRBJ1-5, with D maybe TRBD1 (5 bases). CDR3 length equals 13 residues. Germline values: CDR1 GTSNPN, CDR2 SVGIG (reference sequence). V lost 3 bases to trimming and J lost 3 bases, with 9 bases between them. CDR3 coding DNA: TGTGCCTGGAGAGACAGAACCAATCAGCCCCAGCATTTT. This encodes CAWRDRTNQPQHF.

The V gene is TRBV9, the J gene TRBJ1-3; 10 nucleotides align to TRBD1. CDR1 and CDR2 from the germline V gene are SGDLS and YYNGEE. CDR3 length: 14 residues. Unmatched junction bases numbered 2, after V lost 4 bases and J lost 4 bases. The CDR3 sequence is CASSQGQGGNTIYF. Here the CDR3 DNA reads TGTGCCAGCAGCCAGGGACAGGGGGGAAACACCATATATTTT.

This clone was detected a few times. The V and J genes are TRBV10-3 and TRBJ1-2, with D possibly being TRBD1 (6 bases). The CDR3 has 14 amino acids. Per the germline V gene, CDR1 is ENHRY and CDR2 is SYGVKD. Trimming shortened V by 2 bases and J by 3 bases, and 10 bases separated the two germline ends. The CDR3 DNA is TGTGCCATCAGTGAGGAGGGGGATTACTATGGCTACACCTTC. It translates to CAISEEGDYYGYTF.

The CDR3 bases are TGTGCCAGCAGCCCCGGGACTACCCACTACGAGCAGTACTTC. It is translated as CASSPGTTHYEQYF. The V gene is TRBV6-1, the J gene TRBJ2-7; 7 bases are shared with TRBD2. Germline V gene data show CDR1 as MNHNS and CDR2 as SASEGT. This CDR3 has 14 amino acids. V lost 6 bases, J lost 3 bases, and 8 bases stayed unmatched.

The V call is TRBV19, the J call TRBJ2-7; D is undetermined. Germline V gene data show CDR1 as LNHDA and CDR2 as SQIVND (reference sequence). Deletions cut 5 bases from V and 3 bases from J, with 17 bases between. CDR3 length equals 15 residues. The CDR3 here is CASSFLNQFGYEQYF. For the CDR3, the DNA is TGTGCCAGTAGTTTCCTGAACCAGTTTGGCTACGAGCAGTACTTC. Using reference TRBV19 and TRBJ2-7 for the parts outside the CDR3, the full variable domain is DGGITQSPKYLFRKEGQNVTLSCEQNLNHDAMYWYRQDPGQGLRLIYYSQIVNDFQKGDIAEGYSVSREKKESFPLTVTSAQKNPTAFYLCASSFLNQFGYEQYFGPGTRLTVT.

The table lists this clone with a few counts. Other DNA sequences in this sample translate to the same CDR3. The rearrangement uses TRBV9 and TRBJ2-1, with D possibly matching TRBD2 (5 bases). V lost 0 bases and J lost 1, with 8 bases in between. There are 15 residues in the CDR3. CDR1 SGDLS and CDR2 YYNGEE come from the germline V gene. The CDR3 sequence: CASSVERWSYNEQFF. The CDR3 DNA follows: TGTGCCAGCAGCGTAGAGCGGTGGTCCTACAATGAGCAGTTCTTC.

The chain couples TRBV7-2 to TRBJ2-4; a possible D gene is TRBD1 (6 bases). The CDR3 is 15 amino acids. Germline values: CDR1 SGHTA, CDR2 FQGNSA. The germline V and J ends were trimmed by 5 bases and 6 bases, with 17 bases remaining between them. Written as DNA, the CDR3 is TGTGCCAGCAGCCCGATCAGGGGTTTTGGAAACATTCAGTACTTC. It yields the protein CASSPIRGFGNIQYF.

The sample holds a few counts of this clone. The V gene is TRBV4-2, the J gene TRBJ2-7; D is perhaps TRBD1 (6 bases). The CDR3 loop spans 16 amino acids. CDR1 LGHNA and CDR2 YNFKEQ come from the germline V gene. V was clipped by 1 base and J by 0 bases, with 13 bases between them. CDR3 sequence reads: CASSQVSTGYSYEQYF. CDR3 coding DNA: TGTGCCAGCAGCCAAGTATCGACAGGATACTCCTACGAGCAGTACTTC.

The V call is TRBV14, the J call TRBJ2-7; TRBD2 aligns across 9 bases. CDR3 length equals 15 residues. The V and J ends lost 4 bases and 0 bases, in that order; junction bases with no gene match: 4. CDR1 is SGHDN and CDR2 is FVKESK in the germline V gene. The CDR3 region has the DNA TGTGCCAGCAGCCGAGCGGGAGGTTTCTCCTACGAGCAGTACTTC. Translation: CASSRAGGFSYEQYF.

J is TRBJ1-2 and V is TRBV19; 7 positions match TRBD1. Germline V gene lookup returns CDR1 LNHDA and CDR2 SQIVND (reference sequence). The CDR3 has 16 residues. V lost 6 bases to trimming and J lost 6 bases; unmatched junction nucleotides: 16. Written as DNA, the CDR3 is TGTGCCAGTAGACCAGGGGGGCCTCAAAAGGGGCATGGCTACACCTTC. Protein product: CASRPGGPQKGHGYTF.